These 29 T cell receptor beta chains were sequenced from one sample in a study of T cells after yellow fever vaccination. TCRdb processed the 5' RACE reads anew with MiXCR; each CDR3 protein has one entry. The table includes roughly 500,000 distinct CDR3 sequences, about 19% detected once. This material consisted of PBMCs, taken 15 days after the yellow fever booster vaccination. The receptor set was obtained from a man aged 30 to 45 who received the YFV17D yellow fever vaccine.

This chain connects TRBV20-1 to TRBJ2-7; D remains ambiguous. CDR1 is DFQATT and CDR2 is SNEGSKA in the germline V gene (reference sequence). The CDR3 is 13 residues long. The V gene lost 3 bases and the J gene lost 3 bases, with 12 bases spanning the gap. CDR3 in amino acids: CSASKGKNYEQYF. The CDR3, as DNA: TGCAGTGCTAGTAAAGGGAAAAACTACGAGCAGTACTTC.

The chain uses TRBV28 and TRBJ2-5; the D gene is possibly TRBD1 (6 bases). Trimming left V 4 bases short and J 2 bases short, with 14 bases between. Germline-derived CDR1 and CDR2 are MDHEN and SYDVKM. This CDR3 comprises 15 residues. Written as DNA, the CDR3 is TGTGCCAGCAGTTCAGGGGCGCTGAAACAAGAGACCCAGTACTTC. It encodes CASSSGALKQETQYF.

The genes are TRBV12-3 or TRBV12-4 and TRBJ1-4; D perhaps matches TRBD1 (6 bases). CDR3 length: 14 amino acids. The V end lost 5 bases, the J end lost 3 bases, and 10 bases lay between the germline ends. CDR3 nucleotides: TGTGCCAGCAGTGGAGGGGGTCCTAATGAAAAACTGTTTTTT. Translating it yields CASSGGGPNEKLFF.

The chain combines TRBV11-2 with TRBJ2-3; D unclear. This CDR3 region has 13 residues. Trimming left V 7 bases short and J 0 bases short, with 8 bases between. CDR1 and CDR2 (germline): SGHAT, FQNNGV. CDR3 amino acids: CASTAYSTDTQYF. The CDR3 DNA reads as TGTGCCAGCACCGCTTACAGCACAGATACGCAGTATTTT. The full variable domain, its missing parts supplied by reference TRBV11-2 and TRBJ2-3, is EAGVAQSPRYKIIEKRQSVAFWCNPISGHATLYWYQQILGQGPKLLIQFQNNGVVDDSQLPKDRFSAERLKGVDSTLKIQPAKLEDSAVYLCASTAYSTDTQYFGPGTRLTVL.

In the case of this clonotype: The junction does not match germline at one end; this may be a read error. The chain combines TRBV19 with TRBJ2-3; D is perhaps TRBD2 (5 bases). The CDR3 is 16 amino acids. Germline assignment: CDR1 LNHDA and CDR2 SQIVND (reference sequence). CDR3 nucleotide sequence: TGTGCCAGTAGGAGGGCCACGTTCTCTAGCACAGATACGCGGTATTTT. This gives the protein CASRRATFSSTDTRYF.

The V call is TRBV7-2, the J call TRBJ2-7; D unresolved. The length of the CDR3 is 14 residues. With 5 bases removed from V and 6 bases from J, the gap between germline ends came to 17 bases. CDR1 SGHTA and CDR2 FQGNSA come from the germline V gene. CDR3 residues: CASSRVVGSLEQYF. CDR3 nucleotides: TGTGCCAGCAGCCGGGTAGTCGGTTCACTCGAGCAGTACTTC.

V usage is TRBV20-1 and J usage is TRBJ1-3; D is unresolved. CDR1 DFQATT and CDR2 SNEGSKA come from the germline V gene (reference sequence). The V end lost 0 bases, the J end lost 8 bases, and 17 bases lay between the germline ends. The CDR3 covers 15 residues. The CDR3 here is CSARDRAQSSDTIYF. The CDR3 coding sequence is TGCAGTGCTAGAGATAGGGCACAAAGTTCAGACACCATATATTTT.

This clonotype was observed a handful of times. J is TRBJ2-7 and V is TRBV7-6, with 13 bases aligning to TRBD2. The J segment lost 0 bases and the V segment lost 2 bases, leaving 7 bases of the junction unmatched. This CDR3 comprises 18 residues. Germline V gene data show CDR1 as SGHVS and CDR2 as FNYEAQ. As DNA, the CDR3 is TGTGCCAGCAGCTTACGACTAGCGGGAGGCTCGAGCTCCTACGAGCAGTACTTC. The encoded protein is CASSLRLAGGSSSYEQYF.

This clonotype was seen only a few times. The gene calls are TRBV29-1 and TRBJ2-4; 11 bases map to TRBD1. J gave up 9 bases and V 8 bases, and 12 bases lay outside the gene matches. Germline values: CDR1 SQVTM, CDR2 ANQGSEA. The CDR3 runs 14 residues. The CDR3 sequence: CSIRGGQGASIQYF. The CDR3, as DNA: TGCAGCATCCGAGGAGGACAGGGGGCGAGCATTCAGTACTTC. The full variable domain, with the rest looked up from reference TRBV29-1 and TRBJ2-4, is SAVISQKPSRDICQRGTSLTIQCQVDSQVTMMFWYRQQPGQSLTLIATANQGSEATYESGFVIDKFPISRPNLTFSTLTVSNMSPEDSSIYLCSIRGGQGASIQYFGAGTRLSVL.

The rearrangement uses TRBV23-1 and TRBJ2-1; 10 nucleotides agree with TRBD2. TRBV23-1 carries the ORF label, with uncertain function. The length of the CDR3 is 20 residues. J was trimmed by 1 base and V by 2 bases; bases with no gene match: 14. The CDR3 is CASSQKGRLAGVTSYNEQFF. CDR3 nucleotides: TGCGCCAGCAGTCAAAAGGGTCGGCTAGCGGGAGTAACTTCCTACAATGAGCAGTTCTTC.

The V gene is TRBV7-2, the J gene TRBJ2-6; D gene unclear. V lost 0 bases, J lost 0 bases, and 12 bases lay in between. CDR1 and CDR2 (germline): SGHTA, FQGNSA. The CDR3 loop spans 18 amino acids. The CDR3 DNA reads as TGTGCCAGCAGCTTAGCCCTCGGACGGCGCTCTGGGGCCAACGTCCTGACTTTC. Translation gives CASSLALGRRSGANVLTF.

The J gene is TRBJ2-1, the V gene TRBV6-5, with D possibly TRBD2 on 5 matching bases. The CDR3 length is 15 residues. V dropped 0 bases and J dropped 6 bases, with 12 bases sitting between them. CDR1 is MNHEY and CDR2 is SVGAGI in the germline V gene. CDR3 region: CASSYSGGRGNEQFF. The CDR3 region has the DNA TGTGCCAGCAGTTACTCTGGCGGGCGAGGCAATGAGCAGTTCTTC.

V usage is TRBV5-1 and J usage is TRBJ2-5; a weak D match, TRBD2 (6 bases). CDR1 and CDR2 from the germline V gene are SGHRS and YFSETQ. The CDR3 is 13 amino acids. The germline V and J ends were trimmed by 5 bases and 1 base, with 9 bases remaining between them. In nucleotides, the CDR3 is TGCGCCAGCAGTCACGGGAGCCAAGAGACCCAGTACTTC. Protein: CASSHGSQETQYF.

This clonotype was recorded a few times. The chain employs TRBV27 and TRBJ2-7, with TRBD1 matching over 10 bases. Germline values: CDR1 MNHEY, CDR2 SMNVEV (reference sequence). The CDR3 extends over 16 amino acids. The junction had 13 bases not matched to a gene; V was cut back by 5 bases and J by 6 bases. In nucleotides, the CDR3 is TGTGCCAGCAGTCCAAGACCCCGACAGGGGGCTAGCGAGCAGTACTTC. Protein sequence: CASSPRPRQGASEQYF.

The chain recombines TRBV20-1 with TRBJ2-1; 9 bases match TRBD2. The CDR3 length is 14 residues. CDR1 and CDR2 from the germline V gene are DFQATT and SNEGSKA (reference sequence). CDR3 region: CAPVRASGNNEQFF. The CDR3 nucleotides are TGCGCACCAGTCCGCGCTAGCGGGAACAATGAGCAGTTCTTC.

The genes are TRBV30 and TRBJ2-2, with 11 nucleotides matching TRBD2. V was pared by 3 bases and J by 8 bases, with 8 bases of the junction left unmatched. The CDR3 covers 15 residues. CDR1 and CDR2 (germline): GTSNPN, SVGIG (reference sequence). DNA of the CDR3: TGTGCCTGGAGGTCTAGCGGGAGGCCAACGGGGGAGCTGTTTTTT. It translates to CAWRSSGRPTGELFF.

The V gene is TRBV29-1, the J gene TRBJ2-2; 10 bases map to TRBD2. In germline, CDR1 is SQVTM, CDR2 ANQGSEA. V was clipped by 2 bases and J by 7 bases; unmatched bases: 13. CDR3 length: 17 amino acids. CDR3 in DNA: TGCAGCGTTGAATCTCGCGGCCTAGCGGGAGTTGGCGGGGAGCTGTTTTTT. Protein: CSVESRGLAGVGGELFF.

J is TRBJ2-5 and V is TRBV21-1; no check of the table's D call, TRBD1, against the DNA was made. TRBV21-1 counts as a pseudogene. This CDR3 spans 18 amino acids. The CDR3 protein is CASSIRSGTLFYQETQYF. The CDR3 bases are TGTGCCAGCAGCATACGATCCGGGACCCTCTTTTATCAAGAGACCCAGTACTTC.

The chain employs TRBV18 and TRBJ1-1; D unclear. CDR3 length: 13 residues. Germline V CDR1 and CDR2: KGHSH, LQKENI. V lost 0 bases to trimming and J lost 3 bases, with 5 bases between them. The CDR3: CASSPPLYTEAFF. As DNA, the CDR3 is TGTGCCAGCTCACCACCCCTTTACACTGAAGCTTTCTTT.

This clonotype was observed a few times. The J gene is TRBJ1-1, the V gene TRBV10-3, with a possible D match to TRBD1 (5 bases). Germline CDR1 and CDR2: ENHRY and SYGVKD. With 6 bases removed from V and 5 bases from J, the gap between germline ends came to 13 bases. The CDR3 is 13 residues long. DNA of the CDR3: TGTGCCATCAGGGACACTAGAACAACTGAAGCTTTCTTT. Amino acids: CAIRDTRTTEAFF.

In its sample, this clonotype was seen a few times. The gene calls are TRBV6-5 and TRBJ1-3; D possibly corresponds to TRBD1 (6 bases). From germline, CDR1 is MNHEY and CDR2 SVGAGI. The CDR3 spans 14 residues. V dropped 6 bases and J dropped 4 bases, with 13 bases sitting between them. CDR3 protein: CASSRTTGGNTIYF. The CDR3 DNA reads TGTGCCAGCAGCCGTACGACAGGCGGAAACACCATATATTTT.

This clonotype was seen many times. The rearrangement uses TRBV29-1 and TRBJ2-4, with 8 positions matching TRBD1. Germline loops: CDR1 SQVTM, CDR2 ANQGSEA. Trimming cost V 6 bases and J 7 bases; bases outside gene matches: 2. The CDR3 contains 11 residues. The CDR3 DNA reads as TGCAGCGTAAGACAGGGGAACATTCAGTACTTC. It codes for CSVRQGNIQYF.

This clonotype was detected once. The chain links TRBV18 to TRBJ2-7, with a tentative D call TRBD2 (6 bases). Trimming removed 1 base at V and 4 bases at J, with 14 bases between. The CDR3 sequence is 15 residues long. Germline CDR1 reads KGHSH; CDR2 reads LQKENI. The CDR3 here is CASSPQGREGYEQYF. The CDR3 DNA follows: TGTGCCAGCTCACCACAAGGGCGGGAAGGGTACGAGCAGTACTTC.

This clonotype was counted only a few times. This rearrangement joins TRBV29-1 to TRBJ2-6, with D possibly being TRBD2 (5 bases). V was clipped by 4 bases and J by 0 bases, with 7 bases between them. The germline CDR1 and CDR2 sequences are SQVTM and ANQGSEA. The CDR3 is 14 amino acids. The CDR3 reads CSVVGVSGANVLTF. CDR3 sequence (DNA): TGCAGCGTTGTCGGGGTCTCTGGGGCCAACGTCCTGACTTTC.

CDR3 coding DNA: TGTGCCAGCAGCTTTGGGGACAGGGGTGACAACATTCAGTACTTC. This translates into CASSFGDRGDNIQYF. The chain combines TRBV7-9 with TRBJ2-4; 10 bases are shared with TRBD1. The CDR3 loop spans 15 amino acids. CDR1 and CDR2 from the germline V gene are SEHNR and FQNEAQ (reference sequence). V shed 3 bases and J 7 bases; nucleotides not matched to a gene: 6.

The rearrangement joins TRBV20-1 to TRBJ1-5; TRBD1 might be the D (5 bases). The CDR3 totals 12 residues. V lost 2 bases and J lost 5, with 7 bases in between. Germline CDR1 DFQATT, CDR2 SNEGSKA (reference sequence). The CDR3 protein is CSARPGDQPQHF. The DNA of the CDR3 is TGCAGTGCTAGACCGGGGGATCAGCCCCAGCATTTT.

This clonotype was observed a handful of times. The rearrangement links TRBV20-1 to TRBJ1-1; D gene ambiguous. Trimming took off 2 bases at V and 0 bases at J, with 16 bases between the two ends. The CDR3 spans 16 residues. The germline gives CDR1 DFQATT, CDR2 SNEGSKA (reference sequence). In nucleotides, the CDR3 is TGCAGTGCTAGAATGGGGTTGGTAGGCATGAACACTGAAGCTTTCTTT. Translation: CSARMGLVGMNTEAFF.

This clonotype occurred a few times. The V and J genes are TRBV28 and TRBJ2-7; possibly TRBD1 for D (6 bases). CDR1 is MDHEN and CDR2 is SYDVKM in the germline V gene. This CDR3 comprises 14 residues. The V end lost 4 bases, the J end lost 5 bases, and 15 bases lay between the germline ends. In nucleotides, the CDR3 is TGTGCCAGCAGTTCTGGACAGCCAATACACGAGCAGTACTTC. It is translated as CASSSGQPIHEQYF. Full variable domain (rest looked up from reference TRBV28 and TRBJ2-7): DVKVTQSSRYLVKRTGEKVFLECVQDMDHENMFWYRQDPGLGLRLIYFSYDVKMKEKGDIPEGYSVSREKKERFSLILESASTNQTSMYLCASSSGQPIHEQYFGPGTRLTVT.

In this sample, this clonotype turned up a few times. The genes are TRBV10-2 and TRBJ2-2; 8 positions match TRBD2. CDR1 is WSHSY and CDR2 is SAAADI in the germline V gene. The CDR3 has 15 amino acids. With V trimmed by 4 bases and J by 8 bases, 9 bases remained unmatched. CDR3: CASSVNGRGSGELFF. The CDR3 DNA follows: TGCGCCAGCAGTGTAAACGGGAGGGGTTCGGGGGAGCTGTTTTTT.